This record covers a single TCR beta chain. Its antigen remains unidentified. Other DNA sequences in the same sample also yield this CDR3. The length of the CDR3 is 14 residues. Per germline, CDR1 GTSNPN and CDR2 SVGIG (reference sequence). Trimming left V 1 base short and J 1 base short, with 10 bases between. The sample originates from a study of shared clonotypes between healthy human individuals. Study-wide results and caveats: Non-shared clonotypes showed lower generation probabilities than clonotypes common to all four donors.

Assay: immunoSEQ multiplex PCR; the TCRdb copy retains only in-frame clones and omits some. This table has 980,000 or so clones, around three quarters appearing once. The clonotype comes from a man aged 18 to 30 in good health. The rearrangement links TRBV30 to TRBJ1-2; a weak D match, TRBD1 (6 bases). The sequencing input was memory CD4+ T cells sorted from blood. Specified subset: CD45RA-negative fraction. This chain's CDR3 is CAWSENRDNYGYTF. The CDR3 region has the DNA TGTGCCTGGAGTGAAAACAGGGATAACTATGGCTACACCTTC.